This entry concerns a single T cell receptor beta chain. Antigen: not known. Someone took an approximately 2.5 ml blood sample from each of the donors. This sample was included in a study of monozygotic twins with inflammatory bowel disease. Study-wide findings and caveats: A single strong IBD-associated signal or clonotype was not supported by the findings. The co-twins with IBD showed lower TCRbeta diversity (inverse Simpson) than their healthy siblings.

A template switching step added UMIs, each with a 6-nucleotide sample barcode. TCRdb reanalyzed the 5' RACE reads and collapses them to one entry per CDR3 protein, without DNA. This sample's table has around 370,000 distinct CDR3 sequences. CDR1 LGHDT and CDR2 YNNKEL come from the germline V gene (reference sequence). The CDR3 consists of 12 residues. This TCR was sampled from a human donor with ulcerative colitis or Crohn's disease, or a healthy co-twin of an affected twin (not recorded which). The chain recombines TRBV3-1 with TRBJ2-7; TCRdb designates TRBD1, a call that cannot be tested without DNA. The sequenced sample was blood. The CDR3 protein is CASRDRAGEQYF.